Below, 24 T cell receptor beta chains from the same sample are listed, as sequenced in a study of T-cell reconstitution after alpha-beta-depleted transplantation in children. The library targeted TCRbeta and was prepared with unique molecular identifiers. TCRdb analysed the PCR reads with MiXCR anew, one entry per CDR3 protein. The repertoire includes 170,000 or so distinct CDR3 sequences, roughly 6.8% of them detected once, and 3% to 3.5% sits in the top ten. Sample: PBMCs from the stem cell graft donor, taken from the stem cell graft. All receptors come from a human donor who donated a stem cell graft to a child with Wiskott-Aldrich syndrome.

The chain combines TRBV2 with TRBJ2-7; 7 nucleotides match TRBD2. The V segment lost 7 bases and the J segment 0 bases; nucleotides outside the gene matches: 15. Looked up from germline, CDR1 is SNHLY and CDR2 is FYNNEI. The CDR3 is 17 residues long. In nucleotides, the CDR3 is TGTGCCAGCACGTTCACAAGCGGGACTCCCTCCTCCTACGAGCAGTACTTC. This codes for CASTFTSGTPSSYEQYF. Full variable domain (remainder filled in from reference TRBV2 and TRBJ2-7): EPEVTQTPSHQVTQMGQEVILRCVPISNHLYFYWYRQILGQKVEFLVSFYNNEISEKSEIFDDQFSVERPDGSNFTLKIRSTKLEDSAMYFCASTFTSGTPSSYEQYFGPGTRLTVT.

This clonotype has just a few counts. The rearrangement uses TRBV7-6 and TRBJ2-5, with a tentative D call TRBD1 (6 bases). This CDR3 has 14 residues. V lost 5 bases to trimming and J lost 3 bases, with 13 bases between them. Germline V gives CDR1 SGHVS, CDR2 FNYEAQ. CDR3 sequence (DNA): TGTGCCAGCAGCCTACGACAGGCCGAAGAGACCCAGTACTTC. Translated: CASSLRQAEETQYF.

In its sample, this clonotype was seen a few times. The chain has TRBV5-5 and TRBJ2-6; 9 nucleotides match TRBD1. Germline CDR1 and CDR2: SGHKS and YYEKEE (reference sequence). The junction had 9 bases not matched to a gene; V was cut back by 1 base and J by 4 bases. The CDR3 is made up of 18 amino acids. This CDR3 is CASSLWDRETVGANVLTF. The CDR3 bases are TGTGCCAGCAGCTTGTGGGACAGGGAAACGGTGGGGGCCAACGTCCTGACTTTC.

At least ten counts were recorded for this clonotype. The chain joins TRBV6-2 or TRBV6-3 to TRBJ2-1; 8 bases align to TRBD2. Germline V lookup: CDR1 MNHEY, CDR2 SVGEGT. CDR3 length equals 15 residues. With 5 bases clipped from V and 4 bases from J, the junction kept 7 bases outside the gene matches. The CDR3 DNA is TGTGCCAGCAGTCGGAGCGGGAGACCTTACAATGAGCAGTTCTTC. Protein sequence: CASSRSGRPYNEQFF.

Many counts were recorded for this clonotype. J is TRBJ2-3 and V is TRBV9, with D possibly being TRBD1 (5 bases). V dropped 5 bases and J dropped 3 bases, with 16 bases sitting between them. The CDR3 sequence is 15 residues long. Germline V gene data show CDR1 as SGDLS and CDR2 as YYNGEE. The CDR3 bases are TGTGCCAGCAGTGCCCTAGGGGCATGGACAGATACGCAGTATTTT. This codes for CASSALGAWTDTQYF.

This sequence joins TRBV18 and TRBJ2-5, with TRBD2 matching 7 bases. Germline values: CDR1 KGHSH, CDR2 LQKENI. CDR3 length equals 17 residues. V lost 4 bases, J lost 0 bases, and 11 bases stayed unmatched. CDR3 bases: TGTGCCAGCTCACACCGGCCCCCTACTAGCGACCAAGAGACCCAGTACTTC. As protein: CASSHRPPTSDQETQYF.

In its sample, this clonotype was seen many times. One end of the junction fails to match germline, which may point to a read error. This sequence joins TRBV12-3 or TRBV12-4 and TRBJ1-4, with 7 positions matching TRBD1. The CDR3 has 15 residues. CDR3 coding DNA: TGTGCCAGCGGGGAGTCGAAGGGGGCTAATAAAAAACTGTTTTTT. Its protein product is CASGESKGANKKLFF.

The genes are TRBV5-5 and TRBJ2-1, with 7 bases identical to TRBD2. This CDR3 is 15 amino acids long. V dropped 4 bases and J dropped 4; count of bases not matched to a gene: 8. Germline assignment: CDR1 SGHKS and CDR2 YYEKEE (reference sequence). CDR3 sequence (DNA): TGTGCCAGCAGCCCACGAAATAGCGGGTACAATGAGCAGTTCTTC. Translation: CASSPRNSGYNEQFF.

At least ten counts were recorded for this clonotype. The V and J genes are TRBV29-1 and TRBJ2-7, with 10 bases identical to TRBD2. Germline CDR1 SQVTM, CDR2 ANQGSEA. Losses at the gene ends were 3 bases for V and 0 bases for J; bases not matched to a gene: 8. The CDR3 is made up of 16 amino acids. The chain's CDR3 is CSVDSGRAGDSYEQYF. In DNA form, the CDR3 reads TGCAGCGTTGACAGCGGGAGGGCCGGGGACTCCTACGAGCAGTACTTC.

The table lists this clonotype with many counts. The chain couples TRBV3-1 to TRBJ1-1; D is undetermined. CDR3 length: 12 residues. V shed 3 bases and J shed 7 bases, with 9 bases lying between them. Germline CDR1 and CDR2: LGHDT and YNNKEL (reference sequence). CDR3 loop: CASSQATSEAFF. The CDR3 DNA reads TGTGCCAGCAGCCAGGCAACAAGTGAAGCTTTCTTT.

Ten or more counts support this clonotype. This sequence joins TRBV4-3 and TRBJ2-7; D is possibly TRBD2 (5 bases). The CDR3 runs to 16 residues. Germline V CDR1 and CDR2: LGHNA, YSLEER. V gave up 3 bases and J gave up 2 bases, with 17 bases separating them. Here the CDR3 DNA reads TGCGCCAGCAGCCATGCGGCGGGTCTTCCGACCTACGAGCAGTACTTC. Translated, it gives CASSHAAGLPTYEQYF.

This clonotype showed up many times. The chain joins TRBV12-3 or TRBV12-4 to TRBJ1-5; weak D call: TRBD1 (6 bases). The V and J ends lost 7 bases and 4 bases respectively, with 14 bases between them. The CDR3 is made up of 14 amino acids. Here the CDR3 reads CASTRGGSNQPQHF. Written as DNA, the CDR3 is TGTGCCAGCACCAGGGGAGGTTCAAATCAGCCCCAGCATTTT.

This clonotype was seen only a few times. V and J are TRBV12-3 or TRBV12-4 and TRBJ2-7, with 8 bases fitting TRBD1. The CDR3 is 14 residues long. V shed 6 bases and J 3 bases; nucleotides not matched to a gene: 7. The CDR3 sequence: CASSRGTGDYEQYF. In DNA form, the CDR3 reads TGTGCCAGCAGCCGCGGGACAGGAGACTACGAGCAGTACTTC.

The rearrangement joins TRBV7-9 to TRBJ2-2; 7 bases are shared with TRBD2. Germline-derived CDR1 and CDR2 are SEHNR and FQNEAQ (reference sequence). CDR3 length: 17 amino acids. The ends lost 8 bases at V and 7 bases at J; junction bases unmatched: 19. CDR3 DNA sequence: TGTGCCAGCCCCATCCCTGGGCGGGAGAGAGGTGTCGGGGAGCTGTTTTTT. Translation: CASPIPGRERGVGELFF.

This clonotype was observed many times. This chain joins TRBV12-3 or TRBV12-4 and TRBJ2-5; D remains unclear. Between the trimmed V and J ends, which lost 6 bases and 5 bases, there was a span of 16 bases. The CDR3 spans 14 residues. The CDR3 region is CASSPWSQFETQYF. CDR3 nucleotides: TGTGCCAGCAGCCCGTGGTCCCAGTTTGAGACCCAGTACTTC.

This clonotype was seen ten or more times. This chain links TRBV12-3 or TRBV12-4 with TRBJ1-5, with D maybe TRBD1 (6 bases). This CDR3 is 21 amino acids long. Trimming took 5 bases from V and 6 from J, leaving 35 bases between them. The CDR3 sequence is CASSIRTARPGAGAFSQPQHF. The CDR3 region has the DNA TGTGCCAGCAGTATAAGGACAGCCCGTCCCGGCGCGGGGGCTTTTAGTCAGCCCCAGCATTTT.

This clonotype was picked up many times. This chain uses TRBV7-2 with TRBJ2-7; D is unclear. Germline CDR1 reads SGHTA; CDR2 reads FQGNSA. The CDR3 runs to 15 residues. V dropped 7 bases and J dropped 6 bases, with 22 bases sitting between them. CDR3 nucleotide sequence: TGTGCCAGCACCCTTATGATAGCATCCCAAGGCGAGCAGTACTTC. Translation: CASTLMIASQGEQYF.

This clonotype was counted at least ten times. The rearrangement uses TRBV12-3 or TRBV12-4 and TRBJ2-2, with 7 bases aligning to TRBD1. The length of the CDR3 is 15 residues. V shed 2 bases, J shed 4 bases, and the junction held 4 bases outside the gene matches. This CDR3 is CASSLRGRFTGELFF. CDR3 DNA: TGTGCCAGCAGTTTAAGGGGGCGGTTCACCGGGGAGCTGTTTTTT.

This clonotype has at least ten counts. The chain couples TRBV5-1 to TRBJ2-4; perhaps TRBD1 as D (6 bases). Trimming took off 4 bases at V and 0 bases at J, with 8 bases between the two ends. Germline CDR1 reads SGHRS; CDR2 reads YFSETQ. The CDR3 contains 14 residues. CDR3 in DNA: TGCGCCAGCAGCCAGGGGATAGCCAAAAACATTCAGTACTTC. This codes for CASSQGIAKNIQYF.

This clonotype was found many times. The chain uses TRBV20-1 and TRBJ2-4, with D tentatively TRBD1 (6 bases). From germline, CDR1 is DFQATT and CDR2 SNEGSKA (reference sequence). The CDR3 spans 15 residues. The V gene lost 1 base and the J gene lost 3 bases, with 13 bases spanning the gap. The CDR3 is CSARGDRRYKNIQYF. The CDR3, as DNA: TGCAGTGCTAGAGGTGACAGGCGTTACAAAAACATTCAGTACTTC.

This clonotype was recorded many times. The CDR3 sequence: CSGQGARYTDTQYF. The CDR3 DNA reads TGCAGCGGGCAGGGGGCGCGGTATACAGATACGCAGTATTTT. The chain joins TRBV29-1 to TRBJ2-3; 8 positions agree with TRBD1. The V gene end was trimmed by 7 bases and the J gene end by 3 bases; junction bases not matched to a gene: 9. The CDR3 covers 14 residues. The germline V gene has CDR1 SQVTM and CDR2 ANQGSEA.

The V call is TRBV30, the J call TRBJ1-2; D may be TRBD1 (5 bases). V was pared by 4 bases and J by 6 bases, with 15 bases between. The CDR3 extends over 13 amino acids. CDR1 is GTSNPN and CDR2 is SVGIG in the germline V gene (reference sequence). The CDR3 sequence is CAWTVRGSDGYTF. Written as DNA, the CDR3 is TGTGCCTGGACCGTTAGGGGCTCGGATGGCTACACCTTC.

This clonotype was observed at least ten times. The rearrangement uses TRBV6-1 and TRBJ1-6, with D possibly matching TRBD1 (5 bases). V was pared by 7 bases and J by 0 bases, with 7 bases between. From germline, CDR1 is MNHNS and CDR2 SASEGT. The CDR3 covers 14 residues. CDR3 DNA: TGTGCCAGCAAAGGGGACTCCTATAATTCACCCCTCCACTTT. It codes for CASKGDSYNSPLHF.

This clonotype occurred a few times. CDR3 protein: CAGGSGRAEAFF. Here the CDR3 DNA reads TGTGCCGGGGGTTCGGGGCGGGCTGAAGCTTTCTTT. The V and J genes are TRBV2 and TRBJ1-1; a weak D match, TRBD1 (5 bases). Per the germline V gene, CDR1 is SNHLY and CDR2 is FYNNEI. CDR3 length: 12 amino acids. Trimming pared 11 bases from V and 6 bases from J, leaving 16 bases between.